The 20 T cell receptor beta chains listed next were all sequenced from one sample in a study of blood T cell repertoires in COVID-19. Profiling relied on immunoSEQ multiplex PCR, and the TCRdb table lists in-frame clones only, not all of them. The sample yields a few hundred thousand clones, more than 85% seen once. Sequences were obtained from peripheral blood. These receptors all stem from a human donor in a cohort sampled during active COVID-19.

The chain recombines TRBV5-1 with TRBJ2-1; D might be TRBD2 (6 bases). Trimming stripped 0 bases from V and 4 bases from J, with 11 bases between. Looked up from germline, CDR1 is SGHRS and CDR2 is YFSETQ. The CDR3 contains 15 residues. CDR3 protein: CASSLGAGRYNEQFF. The CDR3, as DNA: TGCGCCAGCAGCTTGGGTGCAGGGAGGTACAATGAGCAGTTCTTC.

The genes are TRBV3-1 (or the pseudogene TRBV3-2) and TRBJ1-1; 7 bases are shared with TRBD1. Germline CDR1 and CDR2: LGHDT and YNNKEL (reference sequence). The CDR3 loop spans 10 amino acids. V lost 8 bases, J lost 7 bases, and 1 base stayed unmatched. The CDR3 nucleotides read TGTGCCAGCGGGACAGATGAAGCTTTCTTT. This gives the protein CASGTDEAFF.

This clone was picked up one time. The chain recombines TRBV27 with TRBJ2-2; 9 bases align to TRBD1. The CDR3 is made up of 16 amino acids. The V gene's germline CDR1 is MNHEY and CDR2 SMNVEV (reference sequence). The ends lost 1 base at V and 5 bases at J; junction bases unmatched: 5. The DNA of the CDR3 is TGTGCCAGCAGTTTATTGGGGACAGGGAGGACCGGGGAGCTGTTTTTT. Protein product: CASSLLGTGRTGELFF.

This clone was detected a few times. The J gene is TRBJ2-7, the V gene TRBV7-2; tentatively, D is TRBD1 (6 bases). The germline V gene encodes CDR1 SGHTA and CDR2 FQGNSA. This CDR3 has 16 amino acids. Trimming left V 1 base short and J 2 bases short, with 15 bases between. CDR3 nucleotide sequence: TGTGCCAGCAGCTTAGAAGGCAGGGGATCGGCCTACGAGCAGTACTTC. Translated, it gives CASSLEGRGSAYEQYF. Full variable domain (missing parts from reference TRBV7-2 and TRBJ2-7): GAGVSQSPSNKVTEKGKDVELRCDPISGHTALYWYRQSLGQGLEFLIYFQGNSAPDKSGLPSDRFSAERTGGSVSTLTIQRTQQEDSAVYLCASSLEGRGSAYEQYFGPGTRLTVT.

This chain uses TRBV5-1 with TRBJ2-5; possible D gene TRBD1, 5 bases. In germline, CDR1 is SGHRS, CDR2 YFSETQ. Trimming took off 2 bases at V and 5 bases at J, with 13 bases between the two ends. This CDR3 comprises 14 residues. In nucleotides, the CDR3 is TGCGCCAGCAGCTTAGGGCAGGGTTTGGAGACCCAGTACTTC. Translation: CASSLGQGLETQYF.

The rearrangement links TRBV5-4 to TRBJ2-1; 10 positions agree with TRBD2. CDR3 length equals 15 residues. CDR1 and CDR2 (germline): SGHNT, YYREEE (reference sequence). Losses at the gene ends were 0 bases for V and 8 bases for J; bases not matched to a gene: 5. CDR3 amino acids: CASSLGASGSDEQFF. CDR3 bases: TGTGCCAGCAGCTTGGGGGCTAGCGGGAGCGATGAGCAGTTCTTC.

The V gene is TRBV19, the J gene TRBJ1-1, with a possible D match to TRBD1 (5 bases). Germline V gene sequence: CDR1 LNHDA, CDR2 SQIVND (reference sequence). The CDR3 totals 14 residues. V lost 8 bases, J lost 4 bases, and 17 bases lay in between. As DNA, the CDR3 is TGTGCCAGTCTCCGGGACTTCGCGGGCACTGAAGCTTTCTTT. Protein sequence: CASLRDFAGTEAFF.

This chain uses TRBV20-1 with TRBJ2-1, with D possibly matching TRBD2 (5 bases). V was cut by 6 bases and J by 12 bases, with 15 bases left in between. The CDR3 covers 11 residues. Germline lookup yields CDR1 DFQATT and CDR2 SNEGSKA (reference sequence). The CDR3 region has the DNA TGCAGTGCCACTAAGGAGGTATGGCAGTTCTTC. Residues: CSATKEVWQFF.

The chain has TRBV19 and TRBJ2-5; D might be TRBD1 (6 bases). This CDR3 contains 15 residues. CDR1 LNHDA and CDR2 SQIVND come from the germline V gene (reference sequence). V was clipped by 5 bases and J by 5 bases, with 18 bases between them. For the CDR3, the DNA is TGTGCCAGTAGTCCCCGCCGGTGGGGGCGGGAGACCCAGTACTTC. Amino acid sequence: CASSPRRWGRETQYF.

The chain recombines TRBV7-9 with TRBJ2-1; possibly TRBD2 for D (5 bases). Trimming took off 1 base at V and 4 bases at J, with 17 bases between the two ends. CDR3 length: 17 amino acids. Germline V gene sequence: CDR1 SEHNR, CDR2 FQNEAQ (reference sequence). The CDR3 DNA is TGTGCCAGCAGCTTAGAGGGTTTGGCGGGTAGTTACAATGAGCAGTTCTTC. Protein product: CASSLEGLAGSYNEQFF.

The chain links TRBV18 to TRBJ2-1; D unresolved. Germline V lookup: CDR1 KGHSH, CDR2 LQKENI. The CDR3 length is 16 residues. With 1 base removed from V and 4 bases from J, the gap between germline ends came to 14 bases. CDR3 region: CASSPLQVLSYNEQFF. CDR3 coding DNA: TGTGCCAGCTCACCACTGCAGGTCCTATCGTACAATGAGCAGTTCTTC.

J is TRBJ2-7 and V is TRBV18; maybe TRBD1 (6 bases). Trimming removed 0 bases from V and 2 bases from J, with 17 bases in between. Germline CDR1 is KGHSH and CDR2 is LQKENI. The CDR3 sequence is 17 residues long. The CDR3: CASSPPVRGGATYEQYF. CDR3 nucleotide sequence: TGTGCCAGCTCACCACCGGTTCGAGGGGGTGCTACCTACGAGCAGTACTTC.

This chain uses TRBV7-9 with TRBJ1-6; D possibly corresponds to TRBD1 (5 bases). The V end was cut by 1 base, the J end by 10 bases, with 17 bases between. CDR1 SEHNR and CDR2 FQNEAQ come from the germline V gene (reference sequence). The CDR3 totals 16 residues. The CDR3: CASSLDEGGVYSPLHF. The CDR3 nucleotides are TGTGCCAGCAGCTTAGACGAGGGAGGGGTATACTCACCCCTCCACTTT.

This clone has only a few counts. The chain has TRBV4-2 and TRBJ2-1; 10 bases map to TRBD1. Germline values: CDR1 LGHNA, CDR2 YNFKEQ. This CDR3 contains 15 residues. After removal of 3 bases from V and 5 bases from J, the junction contained 4 bases not matched to a gene. CDR3 protein: CASSHSGTGDNEQFF. CDR3 DNA: TGTGCCAGCAGCCACTCCGGGACAGGGGACAATGAGCAGTTCTTC.

The chain combines TRBV5-5 with TRBJ1-2; D gene ambiguous. V dropped 4 bases and J dropped 8 bases, with 21 bases sitting between them. From germline, CDR1 is SGHKS and CDR2 YYEKEE (reference sequence). This CDR3 is built from 15 residues. In nucleotides, the CDR3 is TGTGCCAGCAGCGACGGCCTAACGGCACTATTAGGCTACACCTTC. Its translation is CASSDGLTALLGYTF.

This clone turned up a few times. CDR3 nucleotide sequence: TGCGCCAGCAGCCCGAATTCAGGGGGCGAGCAGTACTTC. Protein sequence: CASSPNSGGEQYF. The V and J genes are TRBV5-1 and TRBJ2-7, with 7 bases lining up with TRBD1. Per the germline V gene, CDR1 is SGHRS and CDR2 is YFSETQ. After removal of 4 bases from V and 6 bases from J, the junction contained 7 bases not matched to a gene. This CDR3 contains 13 residues.

The chain couples TRBV19 to TRBJ2-1; possibly TRBD1 for D (5 bases). Germline V gives CDR1 LNHDA, CDR2 SQIVND (reference sequence). V dropped 0 bases and J dropped 0 bases, with 6 bases sitting between them. There are 15 residues in the CDR3. In nucleotides, the CDR3 is TGTGCCAGTAGTATAGAGGGGCGCTCCTACAATGAGCAGTTCTTC. Translation gives CASSIEGRSYNEQFF. The full variable domain, rest sourced from reference TRBV19 and TRBJ2-1, is DGGITQSPKYLFRKEGQNVTLSCEQNLNHDAMYWYRQDPGQGLRLIYYSQIVNDFQKGDIAEGYSVSREKKESFPLTVTSAQKNPTAFYLCASSIEGRSYNEQFFGPGTRLTVL.

The chain combines TRBV20-1 with TRBJ1-4; D might be TRBD1 (5 bases). Germline CDR1 and CDR2: DFQATT and SNEGSKA (reference sequence). CDR3 length: 11 residues. Trimming cost V 6 bases and J 15 bases, with 17 bases left between them. The CDR3 protein is CSALLRGRVFF. The CDR3, as DNA: TGCAGTGCCCTTTTACGGGGGAGAGTGTTTTTT.

The chain links TRBV5-1 to TRBJ1-4; weak D call: TRBD1 (5 bases). The CDR3 spans 16 residues. Trimming removed 1 base from V and 0 bases from J, with 10 bases in between. The V gene's germline CDR1 is SGHRS and CDR2 YFSETQ. Written as DNA, the CDR3 is TGCGCCAGCAGCTTGAGGGACTCTGCAACTAATGAAAAACTGTTTTTT. This sequence encodes CASSLRDSATNEKLFF.

This chain joins TRBV5-1 and TRBJ1-5; D is uncertain. The ends were cut back, 3 bases at V and 4 bases at J, with 11 bases in the middle. CDR3 length: 14 amino acids. The germline V gene has CDR1 SGHRS and CDR2 YFSETQ. The CDR3 DNA is TGCGCCAGCAGCTCCGACGGAGGAAATCAGCCCCAGCATTTT. The encoded protein is CASSSDGGNQPQHF. The full variable domain, completed using reference TRBV5-1 and TRBJ1-5, is KAGVTQTPRYLIKTRGQQVTLSCSPISGHRSVSWYQQTPGQGLQFLFEYFSETQRNKGNFPGRFSGRQFSNSRSEMNVSTLELGDSALYLCASSSDGGNQPQHFGDGTRLSIL.